This T cell receptor (beta chain) emerged from a study of T-cell reconstitution after alpha-beta-depleted transplantation in children. A word on this clonotype: Its matching antigen is unknown.

A library of TCRbeta sequences, prepared with unique molecular identifiers, was generated. Via MiXCR, TCRdb re-called the PCR reads, giving one row per CDR3 protein. The sample holds more than 400,000 distinct CDR3 sequences, over 9.5% seen once. Whole-study results and caveats: Recipient T cells and thymic progenitors that survived gave rise to the high TCRbeta diversity observed at day 60 in some patients. Alpha-beta T cells about two months after transplant reportedly derived from several hundred expanded graft clones. Newly produced T cells mostly accounted for T-cell counts and diversity one year post-transplant.

Germline CDR1 reads SEHNR; CDR2 reads FQNEAQ (reference sequence). The V segment lost 5 bases and the J segment 7 bases; nucleotides outside the gene matches: 8. The CDR3 length is 15 residues. The sequence came from a female patient aged 2 to 10 who had a stem cell transplant for aplastic anemia, so the T cells may come from the graft donor. This rearrangement joins TRBV7-9 to TRBJ2-4; 10 nucleotides line up with TRBD1. The starting material was PBMCs, mostly from graft donor cells, obtained 180 days after TCRalphabeta/CD19-depleted stem cell transplant. CDR3 nucleotides: TGTGCCAGCAGCCCTAGAGCGGGACAGGGGAACATTCAGTACTTC. Amino acid sequence: CASSPRAGQGNIQYF.